This TCR beta chain emerged from a study of identical twins' blood T cells. Study-level information: Around 46 million reads covered roughly 6 alpha-chain and roughly 6 beta-chain libraries.

The CDR3 covers 13 residues. V was shortened by 0 bases and J by 6 bases, with 6 bases between the two germline ends. Per germline, CDR1 LGHNA and CDR2 YSLEER. TCRdb called the 5' RACE reads again in MiXCR, with one record for every CDR3 protein. The table lists 400,000 or so distinct CDR3 sequences, more than 25% of them singletons. In this sample, this clonotype turned up a few times. The target antigen is unknown. General study points: Mainly, cloneset size products determined shared clonotypes, twins included. Environmental influences on twin similarity could not be excluded. Even for out-of-frame TCRbeta, twins reportedly shared V gene usage much more than unrelated donors.

This TCR derives from a woman between 18 and 55 years old in good health. The V call is TRBV4-3, the J call TRBJ1-5; D unclear. The sample was PBMCs. CDR3 sequence (DNA): TGCGCCAGCAGCCAAGATTCGGGTCAGCCCCAGCATTTT. Amino acid sequence: CASSQDSGQPQHF.